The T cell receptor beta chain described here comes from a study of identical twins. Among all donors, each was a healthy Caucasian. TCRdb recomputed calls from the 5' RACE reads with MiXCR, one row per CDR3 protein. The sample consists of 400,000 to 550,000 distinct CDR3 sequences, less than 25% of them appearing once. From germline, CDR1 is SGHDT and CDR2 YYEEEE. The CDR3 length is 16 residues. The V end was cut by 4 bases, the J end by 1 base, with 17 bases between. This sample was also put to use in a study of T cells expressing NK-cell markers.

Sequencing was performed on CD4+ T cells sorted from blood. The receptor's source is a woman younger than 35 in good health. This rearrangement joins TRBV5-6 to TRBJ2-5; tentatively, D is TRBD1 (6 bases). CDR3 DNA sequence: TGTGCCAGCAGCCCCCGCCGGACAGCCACCCAAGAGACCCAGTACTTC. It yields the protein CASSPRRTATQETQYF.